The 25 T cell receptor beta chains in this list originate from one sample, sequenced in a study of blood T cells in healthy people across ages. PCR was performed a second time for about 7 to 12 cycles using a sample-barcoded 5' primer and a J-beta primer mix. TCRdb called the 5' RACE reads again in MiXCR, with one record for every CDR3 protein. The data hold hundreds of thousands of distinct CDR3 sequences, with approximately 40% observed a single time. The sample consisted of blood. Source of these receptors: a man aged 80 or over in good health.

The V call is TRBV12-3 or TRBV12-4, the J call TRBJ2-7, with D perhaps matching TRBD1 (6 bases). V was shortened by 5 bases and J by 3 bases, with 14 bases between the two germline ends. This CDR3 has 14 amino acids. CDR3 in amino acids: CASSVKGQLYEQYF. The CDR3 DNA sequence: TGTGCCAGCAGTGTTAAGGGACAACTCTACGAGCAGTACTTC.

This clonotype was picked up many times. This rearrangement joins TRBV4-3 to TRBJ2-1, with 11 bases identical to TRBD1. The germline gives CDR1 LGHNA, CDR2 YSLEER. The V segment lost 0 bases and the J segment 4 bases; nucleotides outside the gene matches: 5. The CDR3 spans 17 residues. CDR3 in amino acids: CASSQEGTGGGYNEQFF. The CDR3 nucleotides read TGCGCCAGCAGCCAAGAAGGGACAGGGGGAGGTTACAATGAGCAGTTCTTC.

This clonotype was found once. CDR3 protein: CASNQQGSAGYEQYF. In nucleotides, the CDR3 is TGTGCCAGCAACCAACAGGGTTCCGCGGGCTACGAGCAGTACTTC. The genes are TRBV7-8 and TRBJ2-7, with D possibly being TRBD1 (6 bases). There are 15 residues in the CDR3. Per the germline V gene, CDR1 is SGHVS and CDR2 is FQNEAQ. V was clipped by 7 bases and J by 3 bases, with 19 bases between them.

This clonotype appeared a few times. The rearrangement joins TRBV6-1 to TRBJ1-4; TRBD1 is a possible D gene (5 bases). The CDR3 sequence is 16 residues long. Germline V gene data show CDR1 as MNHNS and CDR2 as SASEGT. Trimming took 5 bases from V and 0 from J, leaving 13 bases between them. The CDR3 DNA follows: TGTGCCAGCAGTCAGGGCTTAGTTGCAACTAATGAAAAACTGTTTTTT. Protein product: CASSQGLVATNEKLFF.

The CDR3 sequence is CASSFRVLSSYNEQFF. The CDR3 DNA follows: TGTGCCAGCAGTTTCAGGGTCCTCAGCTCCTACAATGAGCAGTTCTTC. The chain employs TRBV6-6 and TRBJ2-1; a possible D gene is TRBD1 (5 bases). The CDR3 spans 16 residues. CDR1 is MNHNY and CDR2 is SVGAGI in the germline V gene (reference sequence). Trimming left V 4 bases short and J 0 bases short, with 13 bases between.

As to this clonotype: An end of the junction does not agree with germline; a read error may underlie this. For the CDR3, the DNA is TGCGCCAGCAGCATTGACAGGGGTCAAGGAGAGACCCAGTACTTC. This gives the protein CASSIDRGQGETQYF. V and J are TRBV3-1 and TRBJ2-4; the match to TRBD1 covers 8 bases. TRBJ2-5 explains the end of the DNA better; the J call may be wrong. Germline V lookup: CDR1 LGHDT, CDR2 YNNKEL (reference sequence). The CDR3 sequence is 15 residues long.

This clonotype was detected only once. V usage is TRBV20-1 and J usage is TRBJ2-2, with D maybe TRBD2 (5 bases). The CDR3 loop spans 16 amino acids. V lost 2 bases and J 6 bases, leaving 19 bases between the germline ends. The V gene's germline CDR1 is DFQATT and CDR2 SNEGSKA (reference sequence). The CDR3 DNA is TGCAGTGCTAGATCAGGTCGCACTAGTATTTCCGGGGAGCTGTTTTTT. Translating it yields CSARSGRTSISGELFF.

V and J are TRBV6-2 or TRBV6-3 and TRBJ1-2, with 8 positions matching TRBD1. The CDR3 sequence is 14 residues long. The V and J ends lost 1 base and 3 bases, in that order; junction bases with no gene match: 1. Germline V gives CDR1 MNHEY, CDR2 SVGEGT. The CDR3 region is CASSYWGQDYGYTF. CDR3 nucleotide sequence: TGTGCCAGCAGTTACTGGGGACAGGACTATGGCTACACCTTC.

This clonotype was recorded many times. The CDR3 DNA sequence: TGTGCCAGCAGTTTAACGGCGGGGGGGCCCAATGAGCAGTTCTTC. Residues: CASSLTAGGPNEQFF. The chain employs TRBV12-3 or TRBV12-4 and TRBJ2-1, with 9 bases aligning to TRBD2. There are 15 residues in the CDR3. V shed 2 bases and J 6 bases; nucleotides not matched to a gene: 5.

This clonotype was seen more than once but under ten times. V and J are TRBV20-1 and TRBJ2-1; 12 bases fit TRBD2. Germline V CDR1 and CDR2: DFQATT, SNEGSKA (reference sequence). V shed 3 bases, J shed 9 bases, and the junction held 12 bases outside the gene matches. The CDR3 consists of 16 residues. The CDR3 coding sequence is TGCAGTGCTAGCCCCGGGACTAGCGGGTCCAGGGGTGAGCAGTTCTTC. Its protein product is CSASPGTSGSRGEQFF.

Note on this clonotype: Germline is not matched at one junction end, which may reflect a read error. The chain links TRBV9 to TRBJ1-1; D remains ambiguous. Germline lookup yields CDR1 SGDLS and CDR2 YYNGEE. CDR3 length: 13 amino acids. In DNA, the CDR3 is TGTGTCAGCAGCGTTCAGCCTCGGGCTGAAGCTTTCTTT. Its translation: CVSSVQPRAEAFF.

The chain employs TRBV20-1 and TRBJ2-7; 8 nucleotides agree with TRBD2. In germline, CDR1 is DFQATT, CDR2 SNEGSKA (reference sequence). This CDR3 is 15 amino acids long. The trim removed 1 base at V and 4 bases at J, leaving 9 bases unmatched. CDR3 bases: TGCAGTGCTAGAGGCGGGCTAGCGGGTGATTACGAGCAGTACTTC. Protein: CSARGGLAGDYEQYF.

This clonotype was observed a handful of times. The chain recombines TRBV6-6 with TRBJ2-7; 9 bases fit TRBD2. The CDR3 has 14 residues. V lost 6 bases to trimming and J lost 0 bases; unmatched junction nucleotides: 3. Germline lookup yields CDR1 MNHNY and CDR2 SVGAGI (reference sequence). The CDR3 here is CASRASGISYEQYF. The CDR3 DNA is TGTGCCAGCAGAGCTAGCGGGATCTCCTACGAGCAGTACTTC.

This clonotype was found a few times. V is TRBV4-2 and J is TRBJ2-3, with 12 bases fitting TRBD2. The CDR3 extends over 18 amino acids. From germline, CDR1 is LGHNA and CDR2 YNFKEQ. After removal of 2 bases from V and 4 bases from J, the junction contained 10 bases not matched to a gene. In nucleotides, the CDR3 is TGTGCCAGCAGCCAAATCCAAGCGACTAGCGGGAGTCCAGATACGCAGTATTTT. It specifies CASSQIQATSGSPDTQYF.

V gene TRBV14 combines with J gene TRBJ2-3; D may be TRBD2 (5 bases). Germline V gene lookup returns CDR1 SGHDN and CDR2 FVKESK. This CDR3 comprises 15 residues. Between the trimmed V and J ends, which lost 3 bases and 0 bases, there was a span of 10 bases. Here the CDR3 DNA reads TGTGCCAGCAGCCAGAATAGCGCGAGCACAGATACGCAGTATTTT. Its translation is CASSQNSASTDTQYF.

This clonotype has at least ten counts. The genes are TRBV11-1 and TRBJ2-5; 7 bases are shared with TRBD1. The junction had 7 bases not matched to a gene; V was cut back by 4 bases and J by 5 bases. The CDR3 length is 14 residues. Per the germline V gene, CDR1 is SGHAT and CDR2 is FQDESV (reference sequence). In DNA form, the CDR3 reads TGTGCCAGCAGCTCCGGACAGGTCATGGAGACCCAGTACTTC. Translated: CASSSGQVMETQYF.

V gene TRBV29-1 combines with J gene TRBJ2-5; TRBD2 aligns across 7 bases. The CDR3 has 15 residues. The germline V gene has CDR1 SQVTM and CDR2 ANQGSEA. Trimming took 5 bases from V and 2 from J; bases not matched to a gene: 11. The chain's CDR3 is CSVKLTGTKQETQYF. In DNA form, the CDR3 reads TGCAGCGTTAAGCTTACCGGGACTAAACAAGAGACCCAGTACTTC.

The V gene is TRBV4-2, the J gene TRBJ2-3; 7 bases line up with TRBD2. Germline V CDR1 and CDR2: LGHNA, YNFKEQ. The CDR3 loop spans 18 amino acids. V was pared by 0 bases and J by 0 bases, with 9 bases of the junction left unmatched. In DNA, the CDR3 is TGTGCCAGCAGCCAAGATGCTGGGGGGGGGAGAAGCACAGATACGCAGTATTTT. Translated, it gives CASSQDAGGGRSTDTQYF.

The chain couples TRBV6-2 or TRBV6-3 to TRBJ2-1, with D tentatively TRBD1 (6 bases). The CDR3 is made up of 15 amino acids. The germline CDR1 and CDR2 sequences are MNHEY and SVGEGT. The V end was cut by 2 bases, the J end by 3 bases, with 11 bases between. CDR3 amino acids: CASSYGQSVYNEQFF. The CDR3 nucleotides read TGTGCCAGCAGTTACGGACAGAGCGTCTACAATGAGCAGTTCTTC.

This clonotype was detected many times. V gene TRBV6-1 combines with J gene TRBJ2-3; D possibly matches TRBD1 or TRBD2 (5 bases each). Trimming took 6 bases from V and 0 from J, leaving 25 bases between them. Germline V CDR1 and CDR2: MNHNS, SASEGT. The CDR3 length is 19 residues. CDR3 DNA: TGTGCCAGCAGCCCTCCGCCCGAGGGGAGAGCTACTAGCACAGATACGCAGTATTTT. It specifies CASSPPPEGRATSTDTQYF.

The V call is TRBV5-6, the J call TRBJ2-1; possibly TRBD1 for D (5 bases). Matching the DNA end better, TRBJ2-7 makes the J call doubtful. The CDR3 is 17 amino acids. CDR1 SGHDT and CDR2 YYEEEE come from the germline V gene. CDR3 sequence (DNA): TGTGCCAGCAGCTTTACAGGTCAAATAAGTAGTCACAATGAGCAGTACTTC. It yields the protein CASSFTGQISSHNEQYF.

This clonotype was counted a few times. V gene TRBV5-1 combines with J gene TRBJ2-2, with 14 bases that match TRBD2. Looked up from germline, CDR1 is SGHRS and CDR2 is YFSETQ. Trimming at V came to 4 bases and at J to 5 bases, leaving 4 bases not matched to a gene. This CDR3 region has 16 residues. CDR3 bases: TGCGCCAGCAGCCCGGGACTAGCGGGAGTGACCGGGGAGCTGTTTTTT. Translated, it gives CASSPGLAGVTGELFF.

Points on this clonotype: The junction shows a germline mismatch at one end, possibly a read error. This CDR3 reads CASSQRMGPYVQYF. The DNA of the CDR3 is TGCGCCAGCAGCCAACGTATGGGCCCTTACGTGCAGTACTTC. V usage is TRBV4-1 and J usage is TRBJ2-7, with D unclear. Germline V lookup: CDR1 MGHRA, CDR2 YSYEKL. The CDR3 runs 14 residues.

The chain couples TRBV20-1 to TRBJ2-1; 10 positions agree with TRBD1. The CDR3 covers 17 residues. CDR1 DFQATT and CDR2 SNEGSKA come from the germline V gene (reference sequence). Trimming cost V 0 bases and J 6 bases; bases outside gene matches: 11. CDR3 residues: CSARESNRDRGANEQFF. The CDR3 bases are TGCAGTGCTAGAGAATCTAACCGGGACAGGGGCGCCAATGAGCAGTTCTTC.

Many counts were recorded for this clonotype. V usage is TRBV29-1 and J usage is TRBJ2-5, with TRBD1 identical over 8 bases. CDR3 length: 13 amino acids. Germline-derived CDR1 and CDR2 are SQVTM and ANQGSEA. V shed 7 bases and J 4 bases; nucleotides not matched to a gene: 8. This CDR3 is CSANSGQAETQYF. Written as DNA, the CDR3 is TGCAGCGCCAACTCGGGACAGGCAGAGACCCAGTACTTC.